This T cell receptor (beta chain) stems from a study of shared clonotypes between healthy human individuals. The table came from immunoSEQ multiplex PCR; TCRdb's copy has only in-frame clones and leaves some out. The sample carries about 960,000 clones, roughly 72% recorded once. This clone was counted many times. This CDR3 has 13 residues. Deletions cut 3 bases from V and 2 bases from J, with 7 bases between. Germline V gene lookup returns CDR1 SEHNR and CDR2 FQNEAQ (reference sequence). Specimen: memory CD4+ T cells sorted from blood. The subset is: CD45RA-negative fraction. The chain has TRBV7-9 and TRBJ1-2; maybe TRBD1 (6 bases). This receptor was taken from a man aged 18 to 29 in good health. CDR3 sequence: CASSFGQNYGYTF. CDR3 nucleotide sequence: TGTGCCAGCAGCTTCGGACAGAACTATGGCTACACCTTC.